The TCR beta chain described here comes from a study of blood T cell repertoires in COVID-19. Study in general: Italy, Spain and the United States were the sources of the convalescent and acute COVID-19 samples.

Per the study methods: Estimated nucleated cell counts came from reference gene primer amplification. This table comes from immunoSEQ multiplex PCR, and its TCRdb copy is limited to in-frame clones, with some not included. The DNA gave D and trimming, while V, J and clone size come from that table. The table has around 400,000 clones, 90% to 95% seen once. Participants spanned ages roughly 18 to 90 years and resided in 20 to 30 US areas. Participant reports of clinical history set cohort assignment. V gave up 1 base and J gave up 2 bases; unmatched junction bases: 6. From germline, CDR1 is KGHSH and CDR2 LQKENI. This CDR3 has 16 amino acids.

The chain is built from TRBV18 and TRBJ1-1, with TRBD1 identical over 8 bases. Sequenced input: PBMCs or T cells enriched from blood (not recorded which). The origin of this receptor is a woman between 35 and 50 years old who had been exposed to COVID-19. The CDR3 bases are TGTGCCAGCTCACCACTATCCGGACAGGGCAACACTGAAGCTTTCTTT. Translated: CASSPLSGQGNTEAFF. Combining the CDR3 with reference TRBV18 and TRBJ1-1 gives the whole variable domain NAGVMQNPRHLVRRRGQEARLRCSPMKGHSHVYWYRQLPEEGLKFMVYLQKENIIDESGMPKERFSAEFPKEGPSILRIQQVVRGDSAAYFCASSPLSGQGNTEAFFGQGTRLTVV.